This T cell receptor (beta chain) is from a study of human T cells and chemical hapten exposure. The CDR3 is made up of 14 amino acids. V dropped 5 bases and J dropped 8 bases, with 13 bases sitting between them. Time point given: healthy volunteer bleed at 2 weeks. Unfractionated whole blood served as the source for total RNA extraction. TCRdb reprocessed the RACE reads via MiXCR and lists one record per CDR3 protein. The data hold around 130,000 distinct CDR3 sequences, with approximately 9.5% observed a single time. The sample holds many counts of this clonotype. The V gene is TRBV12-3 or TRBV12-4, the J gene TRBJ1-6; TRBD1 might be the D (5 bases). The source of this sequence is a male donor in good health. Some clones in this sample may be carry-over from other donors' samples. The sample taken for sequencing was whole blood. The CDR3 region is CASSLYGTDSPLHF. The CDR3 DNA follows: TGTGCCAGCAGTCTATACGGGACGGATTCACCCCTCCACTTT.